This T cell receptor (beta chain) was identified in a study of early T cells in non-severe SARS-CoV-2 infection. On the study more broadly: Investigators sequenced bulk RNA drawn from unsorted whole blood, and chains remained unpaired.

V lost 2 bases to trimming and J lost 1 base; unmatched junction nucleotides: 14. The germline CDR1 and CDR2 sequences are KGHSH and LQKENI. The CDR3 runs to 19 residues. Each cDNA molecule carried a unique molecular identifier. TCRdb reprocessed the 5' RACE reads via MiXCR and lists one record per CDR3 protein. Altogether roughly 62,000 distinct CDR3 sequences are present, about 8% being singletons, with the ten largest covering approximately 3.1%. Study-level results: Database matching using VDJdb favored anti-spike CD8 responses, with private and CD4 specificities left missing.

In the case of this clonotype: Antigen specificity is unknown.

This TCR came from an adult who was a healthcare worker with PCR-confirmed SARS-CoV-2 infection or an uninfected control (not recorded which). The chain has TRBV18 and TRBJ1-1; 9 bases match TRBD1. The sample consisted of whole blood. CDR3 sequence (DNA): TGTGCCAGCTCACCAAGCGCGCCCACAGGGGGCAAAGGGAACACTGAAGCTTTCTTT. This gives the protein CASSPSAPTGGKGNTEAFF.